A single sample gave rise to the 18 T cell receptor beta chains below, sequenced in a study of a mutant IDH1 vaccine in newly diagnosed glioma. Antigen specificity for these receptors is unknown. The time point was: week 11, during vaccination. The vaccine gave 300 ug of a 20-mer mutant IDH1 peptide subcutaneously per dose. Using immunoSEQ multiplex PCR, the repertoire was profiled, and TCRdb retains in-frame clones only, with some absent. The sample carries 35,000 to 45,000 clones, about 80% recorded once. Sequenced here: peripheral blood mononuclear cells (PBMCs), sampled from a glioma patient whose treatment included an IDH1 peptide vaccine. These TCRs come from a woman aged 30 to 39 with glioma. Some clones in this sample may be carry-over from other donors' samples.

The genes are TRBV5-4 and TRBJ1-1; TRBD1 is a possible D gene (6 bases). There are 18 residues in the CDR3. The germline gives CDR1 SGHNT, CDR2 YYREEE (reference sequence). Trimming removed 4 bases at V and 0 bases at J, with 22 bases between. The CDR3 nucleotides are TGTGCCAGCAGCCAATATTATGTGGCAGGGGCTCTGAACACTGAAGCTTTCTTT. Its translation is CASSQYYVAGALNTEAFF.

V gene TRBV27 combines with J gene TRBJ2-4; D is unresolved. Germline assignment: CDR1 MNHEY and CDR2 SMNVEV (reference sequence). Trimming stripped 5 bases from V and 3 bases from J, with 8 bases between. This CDR3 contains 13 residues. The CDR3 loop reads CASSPPDKNIQYF. CDR3 nucleotide sequence: TGTGCCAGCAGTCCCCCCGACAAAAACATTCAGTACTTC.

The chain employs TRBV2 and TRBJ2-5; 7 bases line up with TRBD1. Matching the DNA end better, TRBJ2-7 makes the J call doubtful. The germline gives CDR1 SNHLY, CDR2 FYNNEI. This CDR3 is 14 amino acids long. CDR3 coding DNA: TGTGCCAGCAGTTACGGGACAGCCTCCTACGAGCAGTACTTC. Translated, it gives CASSYGTASYEQYF.

The V gene is TRBV18, the J gene TRBJ2-2; unclear D gene. The V gene lost 6 bases and the J gene lost 0 bases, with 17 bases spanning the gap. The germline V gene encodes CDR1 KGHSH and CDR2 LQKENI. The CDR3 totals 17 residues. This CDR3 is CASSRSRTEANTGELFF. DNA for the CDR3: TGTGCCAGCTCCCGATCCAGGACCGAGGCGAACACCGGGGAGCTGTTTTTT.

The chain has TRBV4-1 and TRBJ2-2; 7 nucleotides align to TRBD1. Germline V lookup: CDR1 MGHRA, CDR2 YSYEKL. Unmatched junction bases numbered 8, after V lost 3 bases and J lost 1 base. The CDR3 totals 17 residues. The CDR3 DNA reads TGCGCCAGCAGCCAGGCTCCGGGGACAGAGAACACCGGGGAGCTGTTTTTT. This sequence encodes CASSQAPGTENTGELFF.

The chain has TRBV21-1 and TRBJ1-2; the table's D gene call, TRBD1, was not cross checked with the DNA. TRBV21-1 counts as a pseudogene. The CDR3 spans 13 residues. The CDR3 loop is CASSTTSNYGYTF. For the CDR3, the DNA is TGTGCCAGCAGCACGACATCTAACTATGGCTACACCTTC.

The rearrangement uses TRBV19 and TRBJ2-7, with 7 bases aligning to TRBD1. The CDR3 has 13 amino acids. Germline CDR1 reads LNHDA; CDR2 reads SQIVND (reference sequence). Trimming removed 5 bases from V and 5 bases from J; junction bases left unmatched: 6. The CDR3 sequence: CASSLGQEDEQYF. The CDR3 DNA reads TGTGCCAGTAGTTTAGGACAGGAGGACGAGCAGTACTTC.

V gene TRBV6-1 combines with J gene TRBJ2-1; D is unresolved. The CDR3 totals 14 residues. V was shortened by 4 bases and J by 0 bases, with 7 bases between the two germline ends. Germline V CDR1 and CDR2: MNHNS, SASEGT. The CDR3 coding sequence is TGTGCCAGCAGTGGCGTGATCTCCTACAATGAGCAGTTCTTC. It specifies CASSGVISYNEQFF.

V and J are TRBV27 and TRBJ1-2, with 8 nucleotides matching TRBD1. CDR1 MNHEY and CDR2 SMNVEV come from the germline V gene (reference sequence). The CDR3 runs to 16 residues. With V trimmed by 4 bases and J by 3 bases, 10 bases remained unmatched. This CDR3 reads CASSSDGTGWDYGYTF. Written as DNA, the CDR3 is TGTGCCAGCAGTTCTGATGGGACAGGTTGGGACTATGGCTACACCTTC.

The chain carries TRBV5-1 and TRBJ2-7, with D maybe TRBD1 (5 bases). The CDR3 consists of 14 residues. Germline lookup yields CDR1 SGHRS and CDR2 YFSETQ. V lost 0 bases to trimming and J lost 2 bases, with 9 bases between them. In nucleotides, the CDR3 is TGCGCCAGCAGCTTGGATCAGGGAACCTACGAGCAGTACTTC. It encodes CASSLDQGTYEQYF.

DNA for the CDR3: TGTGCCAGCAGCCCTATCGGGCGGGAAAACTACAATGAGCAGTTCTTC. It codes for CASSPIGRENYNEQFF. V gene TRBV14 combines with J gene TRBJ2-1; tentative D call: TRBD2 (6 bases). V lost 4 bases and J lost 3, with 16 bases in between. This CDR3 is 16 amino acids long. The germline V gene encodes CDR1 SGHDN and CDR2 FVKESK.

The rearrangement links TRBV14 to TRBJ2-7; no reliable D call. Trimming shortened V by 1 base and J by 0 bases, and 10 bases separated the two germline ends. The germline gives CDR1 SGHDN, CDR2 FVKESK. CDR3 length: 15 residues. DNA of the CDR3: TGTGCCAGCAGCCAAGGGGCAGGTAGCTCCTACGAGCAGTACTTC. This sequence encodes CASSQGAGSSYEQYF.

The chain combines TRBV4-1 with TRBJ1-4; D gene ambiguous. V was shortened by 0 bases and J by 0 bases, with 8 bases between the two germline ends. Germline CDR1 is MGHRA and CDR2 is YSYEKL. This CDR3 is 16 amino acids long. This CDR3 is CASSQDKETTNEKLFF. The CDR3 region has the DNA TGCGCCAGCAGCCAAGATAAGGAGACAACTAATGAAAAACTGTTTTTT.

V is TRBV6-1 and J is TRBJ2-3; 8 nucleotides line up with TRBD2. Trimming cost V 5 bases and J 2 bases; bases outside gene matches: 6. CDR1 is MNHNS and CDR2 is SASEGT in the germline V gene. There are 15 residues in the CDR3. Written as DNA, the CDR3 is TGTGCCAGCAGTTCTCGGACTAGCCCCACAGATACGCAGTATTTT. This encodes CASSSRTSPTDTQYF.

This clone appeared a single time. The V call is TRBV5-6, the J call TRBJ2-1, with D possibly being TRBD1 or TRBD2 (6 bases each). Per the germline V gene, CDR1 is SGHDT and CDR2 is YYEEEE. The CDR3 is made up of 14 amino acids. V was trimmed by 6 bases and J by 7 bases, leaving 17 bases between them. The DNA for the CDR3 is TGTGCCAGCACCGGGGGCAGCGAGTGGAATGAGCAGTTCTTC. As protein: CASTGGSEWNEQFF.

This clone has a handful of counts. The rearrangement links TRBV6-1 to TRBJ1-5, with D tentatively TRBD1 (5 bases). Trimming took off 7 bases at V and 0 bases at J, with 13 bases between the two ends. The CDR3 sequence is 15 residues long. Germline values: CDR1 MNHNS, CDR2 SASEGT. The CDR3 DNA reads as TGTGCCAGCATCCCCTTAGGACATAGCAATCAGCCCCAGCATTTT. It encodes CASIPLGHSNQPQHF.

The chain links TRBV6-1 to TRBJ1-1, with a tentative D call TRBD1 (5 bases). Trimming cost V 1 base and J 5 bases, with 17 bases left between them. Looked up from germline, CDR1 is MNHNS and CDR2 is SASEGT. The CDR3 contains 16 residues. Here the CDR3 reads CASSEDLGTGGTEAFF. The CDR3 coding sequence is TGTGCCAGCAGTGAAGATCTCGGAACGGGGGGAACTGAAGCTTTCTTT.

This chain joins TRBV2 and TRBJ2-2; D is uncertain. Per germline, CDR1 SNHLY and CDR2 FYNNEI. This CDR3 is built from 16 residues. Trimming took off 4 bases at V and 2 bases at J, with 14 bases between the two ends. The CDR3 nucleotides read TGTGCCAGCAGTGTTATTACTGCCGCCAACACCGGGGAGCTGTTTTTT. It translates to CASSVITAANTGELFF. Full variable domain (remainder filled in from reference TRBV2 and TRBJ2-2): EPEVTQTPSHQVTQMGQEVILRCVPISNHLYFYWYRQILGQKVEFLVSFYNNEISEKSEIFDDQFSVERPDGSNFTLKIRSTKLEDSAMYFCASSVITAANTGELFFGEGSRLTVL.